This entry is about one T cell receptor (beta chain). The data were taken from a study of blood T cell repertoires in COVID-19. About the study: Nucleic acid was either cDNA or gDNA, and it came from T cells, B-cell-depleted T cells, or PBMCs.

V dropped 5 bases and J dropped 11 bases, with 13 bases sitting between them. The CDR3 extends over 13 amino acids. CDR1 is LNHDA and CDR2 is SQIVND in the germline V gene (reference sequence). Repertoires were generated with immunoSEQ multiplex PCR, while TCRdb's copy carries only in-frame clones and drops some. The table lists about 93,000 clones, less than 90% of them singletons. The sequencing sample was made of peripheral blood. The genes are TRBV19 and TRBJ1-6, with a weak D call TRBD1 (5 bases). This TCR came from a woman aged 80 or over with acute or convalescent COVID-19. The CDR3 protein is CASSLPGNPPLHF. CDR3 DNA sequence: TGTGCCAGTAGTCTCCCAGGGAATCCACCCCTCCACTTT.